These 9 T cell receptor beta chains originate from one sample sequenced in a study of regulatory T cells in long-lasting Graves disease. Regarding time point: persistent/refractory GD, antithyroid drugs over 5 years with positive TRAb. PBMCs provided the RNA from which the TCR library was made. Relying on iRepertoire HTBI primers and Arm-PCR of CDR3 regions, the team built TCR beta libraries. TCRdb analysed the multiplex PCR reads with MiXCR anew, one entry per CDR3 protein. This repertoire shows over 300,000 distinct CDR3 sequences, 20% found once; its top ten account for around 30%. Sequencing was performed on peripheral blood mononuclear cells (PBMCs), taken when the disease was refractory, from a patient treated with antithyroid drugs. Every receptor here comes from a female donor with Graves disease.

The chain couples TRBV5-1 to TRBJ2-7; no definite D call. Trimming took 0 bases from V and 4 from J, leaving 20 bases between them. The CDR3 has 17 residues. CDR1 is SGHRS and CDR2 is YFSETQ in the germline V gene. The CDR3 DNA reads TGCGCCAGCAGCTTGGCCGATCCGGTTGGAGTTGGGTACGAGCAGTACTTC. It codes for CASSLADPVGVGYEQYF.

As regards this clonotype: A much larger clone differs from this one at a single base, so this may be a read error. CDR3 residues: CASSPRITSGAYEQCF. The CDR3 DNA reads as TGTGCCAGCTCACCACGCATAACTAGCGGGGCTTACGAGCAGTGCTTC. The chain recombines TRBV18 with TRBJ2-7, with 10 nucleotides matching TRBD2. Germline lookup yields CDR1 KGHSH and CDR2 LQKENI. The CDR3 sequence is 16 residues long.

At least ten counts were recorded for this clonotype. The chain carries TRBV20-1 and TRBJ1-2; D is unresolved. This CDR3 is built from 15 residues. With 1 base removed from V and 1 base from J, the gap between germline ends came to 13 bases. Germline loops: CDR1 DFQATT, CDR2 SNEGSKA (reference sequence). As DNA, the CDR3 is TGCAGTGCTAGAGTAGGGTCGGTTGTTAACTATGGCTACACCTTC. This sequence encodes CSARVGSVVNYGYTF.

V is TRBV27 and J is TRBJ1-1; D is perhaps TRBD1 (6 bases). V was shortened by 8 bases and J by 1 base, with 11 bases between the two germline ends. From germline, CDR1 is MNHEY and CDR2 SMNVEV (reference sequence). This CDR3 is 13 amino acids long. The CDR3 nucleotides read TGTGCCAGCCGGGACACCGCGAACACTGAAGCTTTCTTT. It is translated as CASRDTANTEAFF.

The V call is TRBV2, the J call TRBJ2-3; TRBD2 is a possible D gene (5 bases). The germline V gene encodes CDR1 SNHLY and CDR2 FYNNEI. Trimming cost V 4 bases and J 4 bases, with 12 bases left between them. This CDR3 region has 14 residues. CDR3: CASSAGIVADTQYF. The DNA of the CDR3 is TGTGCCAGCAGTGCCGGGATTGTGGCAGATACGCAGTATTTT. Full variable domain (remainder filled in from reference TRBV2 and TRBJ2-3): EPEVTQTPSHQVTQMGQEVILRCVPISNHLYFYWYRQILGQKVEFLVSFYNNEISEKSEIFDDQFSVERPDGSNFTLKIRSTKLEDSAMYFCASSAGIVADTQYFGPGTRLTVL.

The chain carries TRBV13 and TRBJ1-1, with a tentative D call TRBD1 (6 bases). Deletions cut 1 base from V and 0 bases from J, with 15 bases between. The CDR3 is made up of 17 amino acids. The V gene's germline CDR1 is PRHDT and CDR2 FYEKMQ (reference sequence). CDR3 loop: CASSLEGEGVVNTEAFF. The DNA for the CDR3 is TGTGCCAGCAGCTTAGAAGGGGAGGGGGTCGTGAACACTGAAGCTTTCTTT. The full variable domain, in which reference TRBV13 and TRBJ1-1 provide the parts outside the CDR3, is AAGVIQSPRHLIKEKRETATLKCYPIPRHDTVYWYQQGPGQDPQFLISFYEKMQSDKGSIPDRFSAQQFSDYHSELNMSSLELGDSALYFCASSLEGEGVVNTEAFFGQGTRLTVV.

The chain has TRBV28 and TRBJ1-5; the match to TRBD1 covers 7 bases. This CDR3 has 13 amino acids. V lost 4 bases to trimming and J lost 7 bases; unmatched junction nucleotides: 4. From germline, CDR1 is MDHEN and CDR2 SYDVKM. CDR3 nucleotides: TGTGCCAGCAGTTGGAGGGGGCGCCAGCCCCAGCATTTT. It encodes CASSWRGRQPQHF. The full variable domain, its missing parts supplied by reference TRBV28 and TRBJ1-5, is DVKVTQSSRYLVKRTGEKVFLECVQDMDHENMFWYRQDPGLGLRLIYFSYDVKMKEKGDIPEGYSVSREKKERFSLILESASTNQTSMYLCASSWRGRQPQHFGDGTRLSIL.

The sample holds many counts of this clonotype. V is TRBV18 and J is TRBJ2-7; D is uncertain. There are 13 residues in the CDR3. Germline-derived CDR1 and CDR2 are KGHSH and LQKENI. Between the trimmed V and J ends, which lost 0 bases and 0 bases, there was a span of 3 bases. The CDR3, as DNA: TGTGCCAGCTCACCACCGACCTCCTACGAGCAGTACTTC. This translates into CASSPPTSYEQYF. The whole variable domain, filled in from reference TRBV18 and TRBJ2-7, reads NAGVMQNPRHLVRRRGQEARLRCSPMKGHSHVYWYRQLPEEGLKFMVYLQKENIIDESGMPKERFSAEFPKEGPSILRIQQVVRGDSAAYFCASSPPTSYEQYFGPGTRLTVT.

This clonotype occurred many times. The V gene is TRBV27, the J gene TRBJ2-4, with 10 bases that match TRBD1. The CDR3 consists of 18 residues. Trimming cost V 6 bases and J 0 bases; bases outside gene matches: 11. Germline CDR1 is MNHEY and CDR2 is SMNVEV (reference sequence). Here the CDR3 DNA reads TGTGCCAGCAGGCCCGGGACAGGGGCCCCGTTAGCCAAAAACATTCAGTACTTC. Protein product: CASRPGTGAPLAKNIQYF.